This T cell receptor beta chain was obtained from a study of blood T cell repertoires in COVID-19. At the level of the study: The study drew acute and convalescent COVID-19 samples from the United States, Italy and Spain. The analysed material was cDNA or gDNA that came from T cells, B-cell-depleted T cells, or PBMCs.

How the authors handled the data: Nucleated cell counts were estimated from reference gene primer amplification. This table comes from immunoSEQ multiplex PCR, and its TCRdb copy is limited to in-frame clones, with some not included. Clonal size and the V and J genes are those of that table, whereas D and trimming came from the DNA. The sample has about 100,000 clones, around 85% seen once. Sequencing input: peripheral blood. The TCR originated in a man aged 50 or older with active or convalescent COVID-19.

In DNA, the CDR3 is TGTGCCAGCAGTCCCGAATATCTGGGCTTCTTT. This encodes CASSPEYLGFF. This sequence joins TRBV2 and TRBJ1-1; unclear D gene. The germline V and J ends were trimmed by 5 bases and 14 bases, with 15 bases remaining between them. Germline CDR1 and CDR2: SNHLY and FYNNEI. The CDR3 consists of 11 residues.